This T cell receptor (beta chain) was identified in a study of monozygotic twins with inflammatory bowel disease. UMIs bearing a 6-nucleotide sample barcode were added through template switching. Two nested PCRs, run for roughly 15 and 9 cycles, were applied to TCRalpha and TCRbeta cDNA. From the 5' RACE reads, TCRdb lists one entry per CDR3 protein and no DNA. Across nearly 450,000 distinct CDR3 sequences, the top ten clones capture 2% to 2.5% of the sample. The CDR3 sequence is 14 residues long. Germline values: CDR1 SGHTA, CDR2 FQGNSA. The material sequenced was blood. V is TRBV7-2 and J is TRBJ2-7; TCRdb outputs TRBD2, but without DNA this stays unchecked. The TCR originated in a human donor with ulcerative colitis or Crohn's disease, or a healthy co-twin of an affected twin (not recorded which). CDR3: CASSHISSPYEQYF.